This T cell receptor (beta chain) came from a study of cytomegalovirus exposure and HLA in healthy donors. A remark on this clone: The antigen remains undetermined.

J was trimmed by 3 bases and V by 6 bases; bases with no gene match: 8. The CDR3 loop spans 15 amino acids. CDR1 MNHEY and CDR2 SVGAGI come from the germline V gene. PCR used 60 Vbeta primers and 13 Jbeta primers. Clones were read by immunoSEQ multiplex PCR, and TCRdb kept only the in-frame ones, dropping some. Counted here are about 120,000 clones, over 60% occurring once; the ten biggest clones make up 5.8%. General study points: The authors considered a cluster of highly shared sequence variants likely to be a sequencing artifact. Specificity for CMV antigens was confirmed in vitro for a few of the CMV-associated chains. Follow-up analysis seemed to connect common viral pathogens with several of the most significant clusters identified. TCR beta chain V- and J-gene trimming was linked, in a later analysis, to a missense variant in DCLRE1C.

The sequencing sample was made of PBMCs. The sequence was collected from a man aged 18 to 29 in good health and CMV-seropositive. The V gene is TRBV6-5, the J gene TRBJ1-1; 9 bases line up with TRBD1. The CDR3, as DNA: TGTGCCAGCAGACGGGGACAGGGTGGATACACTGAAGCTTTCTTT. Translating gives CASRRGQGGYTEAFF.